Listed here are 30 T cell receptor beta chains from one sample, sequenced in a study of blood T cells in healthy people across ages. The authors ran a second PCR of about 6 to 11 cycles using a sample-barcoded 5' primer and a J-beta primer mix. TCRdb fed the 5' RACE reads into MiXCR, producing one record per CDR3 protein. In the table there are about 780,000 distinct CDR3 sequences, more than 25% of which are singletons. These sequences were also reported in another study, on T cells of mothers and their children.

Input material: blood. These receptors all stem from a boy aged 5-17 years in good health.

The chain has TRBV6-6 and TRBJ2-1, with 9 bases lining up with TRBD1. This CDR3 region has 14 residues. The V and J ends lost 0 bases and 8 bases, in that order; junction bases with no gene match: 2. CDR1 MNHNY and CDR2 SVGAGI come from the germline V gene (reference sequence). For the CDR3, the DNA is TGTGCCAGCAGTTACTCGACAGGGGGGCATGAGCAGTTCTTC. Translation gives CASSYSTGGHEQFF.

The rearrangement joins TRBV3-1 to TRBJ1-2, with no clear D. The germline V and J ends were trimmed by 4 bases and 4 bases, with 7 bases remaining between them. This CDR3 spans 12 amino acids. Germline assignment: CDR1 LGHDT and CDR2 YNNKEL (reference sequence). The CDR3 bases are TGTGCCAGCAGCCGAGCAGGCTATGGCTACACCTTC. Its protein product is CASSRAGYGYTF.

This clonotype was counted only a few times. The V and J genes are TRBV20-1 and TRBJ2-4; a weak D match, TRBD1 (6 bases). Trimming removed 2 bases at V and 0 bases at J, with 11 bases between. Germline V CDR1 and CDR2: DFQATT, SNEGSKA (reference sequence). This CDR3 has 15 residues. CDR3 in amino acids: CSARRDNLAKNIQYF. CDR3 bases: TGCAGTGCTAGAAGGGACAACCTAGCCAAAAACATTCAGTACTTC.

The CDR3 sequence is CASSLEVAANNEQFF. The CDR3 region has the DNA TGCGCCAGCAGCTTGGAGGTAGCGGCGAACAATGAGCAGTTCTTC. The chain employs TRBV5-1 and TRBJ2-1; D may be TRBD2 (6 bases). V lost 0 bases and J lost 5, with 12 bases in between. Looked up from germline, CDR1 is SGHRS and CDR2 is YFSETQ. CDR3 length: 15 amino acids.

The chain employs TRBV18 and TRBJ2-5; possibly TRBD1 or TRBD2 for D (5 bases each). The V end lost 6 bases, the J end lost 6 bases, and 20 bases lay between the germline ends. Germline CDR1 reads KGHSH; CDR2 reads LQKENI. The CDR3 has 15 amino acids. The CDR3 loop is CASSVPGTPLKTQYF. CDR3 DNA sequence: TGTGCCAGCTCCGTTCCCGGGACCCCCCTCAAGACCCAGTACTTC. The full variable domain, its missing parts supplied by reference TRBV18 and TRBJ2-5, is NAGVMQNPRHLVRRRGQEARLRCSPMKGHSHVYWYRQLPEEGLKFMVYLQKENIIDESGMPKERFSAEFPKEGPSILRIQQVVRGDSAAYFCASSVPGTPLKTQYFGPGTRLLVL.

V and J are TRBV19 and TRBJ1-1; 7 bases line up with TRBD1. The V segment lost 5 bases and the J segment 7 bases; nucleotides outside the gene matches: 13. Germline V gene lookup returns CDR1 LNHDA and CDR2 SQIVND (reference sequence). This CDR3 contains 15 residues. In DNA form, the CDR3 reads TGTGCCAGTAGTCTATCCTATACAGGGGCGGTTGAAGCTTTCTTT. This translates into CASSLSYTGAVEAFF.

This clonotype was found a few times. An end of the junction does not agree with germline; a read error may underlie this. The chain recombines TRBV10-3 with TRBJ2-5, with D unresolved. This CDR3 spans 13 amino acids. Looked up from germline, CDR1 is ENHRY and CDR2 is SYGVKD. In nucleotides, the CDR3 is TGTGCCGGCAAGGCCCCAGAAAGCGCCCGGGTGTTTTTC. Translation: CAGKAPESARVFF.

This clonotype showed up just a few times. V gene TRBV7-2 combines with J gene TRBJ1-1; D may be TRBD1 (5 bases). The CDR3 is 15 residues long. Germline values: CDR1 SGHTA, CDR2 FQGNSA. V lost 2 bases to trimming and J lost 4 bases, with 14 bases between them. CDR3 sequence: CASSLIFQGSTEAFF. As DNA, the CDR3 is TGTGCCAGCAGCTTAATATTCCAGGGTTCCACTGAAGCTTTCTTT. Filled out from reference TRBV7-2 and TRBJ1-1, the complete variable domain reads GAGVSQSPSNKVTEKGKDVELRCDPISGHTALYWYRQSLGQGLEFLIYFQGNSAPDKSGLPSDRFSAERTGGSVSTLTIQRTQQEDSAVYLCASSLIFQGSTEAFFGQGTRLTVV.

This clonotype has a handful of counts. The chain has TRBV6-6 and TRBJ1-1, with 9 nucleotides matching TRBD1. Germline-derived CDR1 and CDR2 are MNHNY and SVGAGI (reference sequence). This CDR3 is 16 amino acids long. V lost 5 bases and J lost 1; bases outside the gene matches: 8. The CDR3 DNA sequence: TGTGCCAGCAGTCCTTCCGGGACAGGGTGGAACACTGAAGCTTTCTTT. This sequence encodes CASSPSGTGWNTEAFF.

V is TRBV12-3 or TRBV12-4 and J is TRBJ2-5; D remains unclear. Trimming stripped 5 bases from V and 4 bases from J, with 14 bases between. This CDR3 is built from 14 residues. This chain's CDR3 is CASSPALGGETQYF. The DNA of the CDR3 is TGTGCCAGCAGTCCAGCCTTAGGCGGAGAGACCCAGTACTTC.

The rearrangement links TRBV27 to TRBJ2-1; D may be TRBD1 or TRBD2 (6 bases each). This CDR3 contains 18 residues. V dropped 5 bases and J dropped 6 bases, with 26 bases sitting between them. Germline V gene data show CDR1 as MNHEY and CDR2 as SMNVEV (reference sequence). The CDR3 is CASSEPTGRKWGINEQFF. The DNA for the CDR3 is TGTGCCAGCAGTGAGCCTACAGGGAGGAAATGGGGTATCAATGAGCAGTTCTTC.

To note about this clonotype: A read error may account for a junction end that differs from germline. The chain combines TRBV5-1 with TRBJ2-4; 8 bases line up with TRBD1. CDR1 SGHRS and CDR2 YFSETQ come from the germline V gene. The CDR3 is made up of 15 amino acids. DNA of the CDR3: TGCGCCAGCAGAATGGGCCCCACAGGGGGTAACATTCGGTACTTC. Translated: CASRMGPTGGNIRYF.

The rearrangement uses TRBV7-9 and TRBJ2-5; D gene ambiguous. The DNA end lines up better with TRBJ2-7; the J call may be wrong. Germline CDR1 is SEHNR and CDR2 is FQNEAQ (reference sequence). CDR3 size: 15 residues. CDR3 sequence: CASSPSGRAPHEQYF. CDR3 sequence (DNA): TGTGCCAGCAGCCCATCCGGACGCGCCCCCCACGAGCAGTACTTC.

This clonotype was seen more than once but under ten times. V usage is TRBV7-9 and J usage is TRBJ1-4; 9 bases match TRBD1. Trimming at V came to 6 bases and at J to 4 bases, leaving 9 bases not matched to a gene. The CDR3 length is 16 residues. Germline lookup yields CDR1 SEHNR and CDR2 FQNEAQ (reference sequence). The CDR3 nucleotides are TGTGCCAGCAGTTACCTCGGGGACAGGGATAATGAAAAACTGTTTTTT. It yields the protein CASSYLGDRDNEKLFF.

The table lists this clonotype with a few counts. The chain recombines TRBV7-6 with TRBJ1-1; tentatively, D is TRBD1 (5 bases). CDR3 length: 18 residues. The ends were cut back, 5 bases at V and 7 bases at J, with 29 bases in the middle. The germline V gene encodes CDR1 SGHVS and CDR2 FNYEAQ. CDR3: CASSREPERRGDPDEAFF. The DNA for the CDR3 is TGTGCCAGCAGCCGGGAACCAGAACGGCGCGGGGACCCGGATGAAGCTTTCTTT. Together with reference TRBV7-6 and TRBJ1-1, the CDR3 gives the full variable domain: GAGVSQSPRYKVTKRGQDVALRCDPISGHVSLYWYRQALGQGPEFLTYFNYEAQQDKSGLPNDRFSAERPEGSISTLTIQRTEQRDSAMYRCASSREPERRGDPDEAFFGQGTRLTVV.

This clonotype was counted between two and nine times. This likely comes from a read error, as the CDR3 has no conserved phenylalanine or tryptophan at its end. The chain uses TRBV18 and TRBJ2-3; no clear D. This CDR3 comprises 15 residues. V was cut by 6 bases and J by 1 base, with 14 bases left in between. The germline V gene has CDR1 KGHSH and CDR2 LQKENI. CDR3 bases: TGTGCCAGCTCCTCACAGCCAGAGCGCACAGATACGCAGTATCTT. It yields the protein CASSSQPERTDTQYL.

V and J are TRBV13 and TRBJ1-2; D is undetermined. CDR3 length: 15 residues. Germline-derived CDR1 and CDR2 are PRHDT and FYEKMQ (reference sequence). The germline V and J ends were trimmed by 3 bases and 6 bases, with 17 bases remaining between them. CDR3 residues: CASSLTLLSSHGYTF. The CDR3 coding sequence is TGTGCCAGCAGCTTGACCCTGCTTAGTAGCCATGGCTACACCTTC.

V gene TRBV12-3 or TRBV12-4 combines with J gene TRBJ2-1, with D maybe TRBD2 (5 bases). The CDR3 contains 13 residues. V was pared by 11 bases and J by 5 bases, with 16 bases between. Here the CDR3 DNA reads TGTGCCTCGGTCGGGGAGAGGAACAATGAGCAGTTCTTC. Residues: CASVGERNNEQFF.

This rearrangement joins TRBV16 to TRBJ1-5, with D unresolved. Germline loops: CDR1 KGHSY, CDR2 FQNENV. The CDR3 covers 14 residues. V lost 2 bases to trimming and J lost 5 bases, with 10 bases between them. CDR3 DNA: TGTGCCAGCAGCCAAGGACCTGAGGATCAGCCCCAGCATTTT. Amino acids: CASSQGPEDQPQHF.

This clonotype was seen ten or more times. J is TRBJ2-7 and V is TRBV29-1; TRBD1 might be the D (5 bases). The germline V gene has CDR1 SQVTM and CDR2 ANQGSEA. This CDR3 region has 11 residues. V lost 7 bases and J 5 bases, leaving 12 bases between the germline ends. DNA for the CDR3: TGCAGCGGGGGCAGGGCCGACGAGCAGTACTTC. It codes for CSGGRADEQYF.

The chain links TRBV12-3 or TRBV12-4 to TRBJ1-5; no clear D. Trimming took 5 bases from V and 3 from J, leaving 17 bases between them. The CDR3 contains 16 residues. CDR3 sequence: CASSRNFGPNNQPQHF. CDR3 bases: TGTGCCAGCAGTAGGAATTTCGGGCCCAACAATCAGCCCCAGCATTTT.

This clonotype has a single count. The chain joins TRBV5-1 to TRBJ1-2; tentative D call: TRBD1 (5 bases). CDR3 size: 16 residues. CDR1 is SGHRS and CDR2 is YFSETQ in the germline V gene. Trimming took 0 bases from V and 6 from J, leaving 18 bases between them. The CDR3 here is CASSLDLGQGEDGYTF. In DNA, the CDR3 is TGCGCCAGCAGCTTGGATTTAGGGCAGGGAGAGGATGGCTACACCTTC. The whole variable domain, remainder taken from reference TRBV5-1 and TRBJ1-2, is KAGVTQTPRYLIKTRGQQVTLSCSPISGHRSVSWYQQTPGQGLQFLFEYFSETQRNKGNFPGRFSGRQFSNSRSEMNVSTLELGDSALYLCASSLDLGQGEDGYTFGSGTRLTVV.

The DNA of the CDR3 is TGCAGTGCTTCCACTTTCCTAGCGGGGGGCTACAATGAGCAGTTCTTC. Its translation: CSASTFLAGGYNEQFF. The chain links TRBV20-1 to TRBJ2-1; 11 bases agree with TRBD2. Losses at the gene ends were 5 bases for V and 3 bases for J; bases not matched to a gene: 9. CDR1 is DFQATT and CDR2 is SNEGSKA in the germline V gene (reference sequence). CDR3 length: 16 residues.

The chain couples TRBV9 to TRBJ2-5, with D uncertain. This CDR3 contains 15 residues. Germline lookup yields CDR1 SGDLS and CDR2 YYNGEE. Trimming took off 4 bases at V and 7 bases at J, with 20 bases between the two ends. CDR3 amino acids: CASSTMGLRRGTQYF. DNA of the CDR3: TGTGCCAGCAGCACTATGGGTCTTCGTAGAGGGACCCAGTACTTC.

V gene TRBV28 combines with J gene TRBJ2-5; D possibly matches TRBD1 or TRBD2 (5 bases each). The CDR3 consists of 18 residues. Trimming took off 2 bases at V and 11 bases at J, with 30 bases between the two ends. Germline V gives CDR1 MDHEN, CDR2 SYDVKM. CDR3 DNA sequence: TGTGCCAGCAGTTTAGGGCCCGCGCAGGGCCTAGCTTCCTTAGGGCAGTACTTC. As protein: CASSLGPAQGLASLGQYF.

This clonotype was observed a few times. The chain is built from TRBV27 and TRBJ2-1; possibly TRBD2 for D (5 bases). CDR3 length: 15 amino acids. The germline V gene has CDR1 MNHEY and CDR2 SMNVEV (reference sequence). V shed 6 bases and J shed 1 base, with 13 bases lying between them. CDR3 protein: CASSLGILSYNEQFF. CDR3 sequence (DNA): TGTGCCAGCAGCCTCGGGATATTATCCTACAATGAGCAGTTCTTC.

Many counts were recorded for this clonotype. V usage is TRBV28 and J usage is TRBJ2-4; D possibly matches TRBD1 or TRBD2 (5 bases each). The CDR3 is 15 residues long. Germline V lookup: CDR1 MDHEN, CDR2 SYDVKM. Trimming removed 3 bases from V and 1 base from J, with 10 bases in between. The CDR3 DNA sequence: TGTGCCAGCAGTTTTGGGGGAGCGGCCAAAAACATTCAGTACTTC. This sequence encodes CASSFGGAAKNIQYF.

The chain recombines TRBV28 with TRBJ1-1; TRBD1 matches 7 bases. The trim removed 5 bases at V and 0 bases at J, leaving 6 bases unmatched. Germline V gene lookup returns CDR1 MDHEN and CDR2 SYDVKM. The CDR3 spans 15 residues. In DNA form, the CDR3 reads TGTGCCAGCAGTCCGGGGACAGACTTGAACACTGAAGCTTTCTTT. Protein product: CASSPGTDLNTEAFF.

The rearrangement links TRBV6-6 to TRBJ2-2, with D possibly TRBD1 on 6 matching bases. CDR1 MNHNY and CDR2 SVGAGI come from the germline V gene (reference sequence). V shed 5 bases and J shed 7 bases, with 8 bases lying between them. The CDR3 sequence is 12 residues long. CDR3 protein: CASSPGHGELFF. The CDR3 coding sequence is TGTGCCAGCAGTCCGGGACACGGGGAGCTGTTTTTT.

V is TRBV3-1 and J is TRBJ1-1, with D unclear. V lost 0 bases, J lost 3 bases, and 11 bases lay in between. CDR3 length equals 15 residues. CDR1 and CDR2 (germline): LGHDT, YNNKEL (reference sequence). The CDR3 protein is CASSQDRWADTEAFF. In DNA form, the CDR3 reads TGTGCCAGCAGCCAAGATCGGTGGGCGGACACTGAAGCTTTCTTT.